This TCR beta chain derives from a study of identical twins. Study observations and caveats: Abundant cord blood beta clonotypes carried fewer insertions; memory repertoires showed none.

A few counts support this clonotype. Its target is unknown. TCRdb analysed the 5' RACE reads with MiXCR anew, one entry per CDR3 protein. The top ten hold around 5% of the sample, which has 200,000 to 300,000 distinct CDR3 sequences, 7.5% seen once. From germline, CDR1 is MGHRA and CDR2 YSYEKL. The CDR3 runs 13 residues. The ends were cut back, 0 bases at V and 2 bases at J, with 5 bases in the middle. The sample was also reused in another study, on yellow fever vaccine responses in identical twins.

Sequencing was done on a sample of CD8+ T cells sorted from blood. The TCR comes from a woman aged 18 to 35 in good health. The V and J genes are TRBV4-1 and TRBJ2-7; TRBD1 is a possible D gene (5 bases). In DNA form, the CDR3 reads TGCGCCAGCAGCCAAGAACAGGCCTACGAGCAGTACTTC. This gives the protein CASSQEQAYEQYF.